A single sample gave rise to the 24 T cell receptor beta chains below, sequenced in a study of control samples from healthy donors and cancer patients. Method: immunoSEQ multiplex PCR; TCRdb's copy keeps in-frame clones and lacks some. Here the sample spans about 100,000 clones, about 88% being singletons. Specimen: blood. The receptors derive from a woman aged 50 to 65 in good health.

The CDR3 DNA reads as TGCGCCAGCAGTCACTACCAGGTTAAGAACACTGAAGCTTTCTTT. This encodes CASSHYQVKNTEAFF. This rearrangement joins TRBV23-1 to TRBJ1-1; D gene uncertain. TRBV23-1 carries the ORF label, with uncertain function. Trimming stripped 3 bases from V and 1 base from J, with 12 bases between. This CDR3 spans 15 amino acids.

The rearrangement links TRBV3-1 (or the pseudogene TRBV3-2) to TRBJ2-2, with D possibly matching TRBD1 (5 bases). Trimming took off 2 bases at V and 4 bases at J, with 11 bases between the two ends. Germline V gene sequence: CDR1 LGHDT, CDR2 YNNKEL (reference sequence). The CDR3 sequence is 15 residues long. The CDR3 DNA reads as TGTGCCAGCAGCCAACCAGGGTCCCTCACCGGGGAGCTGTTTTTT. Its protein is CASSQPGSLTGELFF.

J is TRBJ2-7 and V is TRBV20-1; D call uncertain. The CDR3 runs to 11 residues. V shed 2 bases and J shed 5 bases, with 7 bases lying between them. Germline CDR1 DFQATT, CDR2 SNEGSKA (reference sequence). CDR3 in amino acids: CSARPHNEQYF. The CDR3 DNA follows: TGCAGTGCTAGACCCCATAACGAGCAGTACTTC.

The chain recombines TRBV15 with TRBJ2-7, with a weak D call TRBD2 (6 bases). Germline CDR1 and CDR2: LNHNV and YYDKDF (reference sequence). The length of the CDR3 is 14 residues. V dropped 6 bases and J dropped 2 bases, with 14 bases sitting between them. CDR3 bases: TGTGCCACCAGTCCCCCGGAGGGGACCTACGAGCAGTACGTC. This translates into CATSPPEGTYEQYV.

The chain links TRBV7-9 to TRBJ2-5; D is perhaps TRBD1 or TRBD2 (6 bases each). This CDR3 is built from 15 residues. The V end was cut by 7 bases, the J end by 4 bases, with 19 bases between. The germline V gene has CDR1 SEHNR and CDR2 FQNEAQ (reference sequence). Written as DNA, the CDR3 is TGTGCCAGCAACCTAGTTAGGGGGGCCGGAGAGACCCAGTACTTC. Translating it yields CASNLVRGAGETQYF. The entire variable domain, with the rest obtained from reference TRBV7-9 and TRBJ2-5, is as follows: DTGVSQNPRHKITKRGQNVTFRCDPISEHNRLYWYRQTLGQGPEFLTYFQNEAQLEKSRLLSDRFSAERPKGSFSTLEIQRTEQGDSAMYLCASNLVRGAGETQYFGPGTRLLVL.

Worth noting for this clone: At one boundary the junction diverges from the germline segment, which might be a read error. The genes are TRBV7-7 and TRBJ2-5; TRBD2 matches at 10 bases. The V gene's germline CDR1 is SSHAT and CDR2 FNYEAQ (reference sequence). This CDR3 is built from 16 residues. The CDR3 region is CASSLAGVRGSETQYF. As DNA, the CDR3 is TGTGCCAGCAGCCTAGCGGGGGTCAGGGGGTCGGAGACCCAGTACTTC.

CDR3 loop: CASSPTGTGFVQETQYF. CDR3 DNA sequence: TGTGCCAGCAGCCCGACCGGGACAGGGTTCGTACAAGAGACCCAGTACTTC. The chain carries TRBV5-5 and TRBJ2-5; 9 bases align to TRBD1. V shed 4 bases, J shed 2 bases, and the junction held 12 bases outside the gene matches. Germline V lookup: CDR1 SGHKS, CDR2 YYEKEE (reference sequence). This CDR3 comprises 17 residues.

The rearrangement links TRBV18 to TRBJ2-7; 7 nucleotides agree with TRBD1. Germline V gives CDR1 KGHSH, CDR2 LQKENI. J was trimmed by 0 bases and V by 2 bases; bases with no gene match: 10. This CDR3 spans 17 amino acids. The CDR3 sequence is CASSPGTRDSHSYEQYV. Here the CDR3 DNA reads TGTGCCAGCTCACCAGGGACCCGGGACAGTCACTCCTACGAGCAGTACGTC.

This clone was seen a few times. The chain is built from TRBV10-2 and TRBJ2-3, with TRBD1 as a possible D gene (5 bases). The CDR3 spans 13 residues. Trimming removed 7 bases at V and 4 bases at J, with 12 bases between. Germline CDR1 is WSHSY and CDR2 is SAAADI. CDR3 DNA sequence: TGCGCCAGCACGCCAGGGTCCCCAGATACGCAGTATTTT. Its translation is CASTPGSPDTQYF.

In its sample, this clone was seen once. The rearrangement links TRBV23-1 to TRBJ1-5; D possibly corresponds to TRBD1 (5 bases). TRBV23-1 is assigned to the ORF class and has an uncertain function. There are 15 residues in the CDR3. The V and J ends lost 0 bases and 4 bases respectively, with 10 bases between them. The CDR3 nucleotides read TGCGCCAGCAGTCAATCGGACATTCGTAATCAGCCCCAGCATTTT. It specifies CASSQSDIRNQPQHF.

V gene TRBV13 combines with J gene TRBJ1-1; D is ambiguous. The CDR3 is made up of 11 amino acids. In germline, CDR1 is PRHDT, CDR2 FYEKMQ (reference sequence). Trimming pared 5 bases from V and 1 base from J, leaving 2 bases between. The CDR3 sequence is CASSRNTEAFF. The CDR3 bases are TGTGCCAGCAGCCGGAACACTGAAGCTTTCTTT.

The J gene is TRBJ2-7, the V gene TRBV6-5; 7 bases are a match to TRBD2. The germline V gene has CDR1 MNHEY and CDR2 SVGAGI. The CDR3 is 14 amino acids. Trimming cost V 6 bases and J 3 bases; bases outside gene matches: 8. CDR3: CASRSHTSDYEQYV. CDR3 DNA: TGTGCCAGCAGATCACACACTAGCGACTACGAGCAGTACGTC.

The genes are TRBV10-3 and TRBJ2-1; the match to TRBD1 covers 8 bases. V lost 6 bases and J lost 8; bases outside the gene matches: 18. Germline CDR1 and CDR2: ENHRY and SYGVKD. This CDR3 comprises 17 residues. The chain's CDR3 is CAIRGGQGMGGPDEQFF. DNA for the CDR3: TGTGCCATCAGGGGAGGACAGGGAATGGGAGGCCCCGATGAGCAGTTCTTC.

The J gene is TRBJ1-5, the V gene TRBV15; no reliable D call. Germline CDR1 and CDR2: LNHNV and YYDKDF (reference sequence). V lost 1 base and J lost 0, with 10 bases in between. The CDR3 is 16 amino acids. CDR3 sequence reads: CATSRVGAPSNQPQHF. CDR3 sequence (DNA): TGTGCCACCAGCAGAGTTGGAGCTCCTAGCAATCAGCCCCAGCATTTT. Together with reference TRBV15 and TRBJ1-5, the CDR3 gives the full variable domain: DAMVIQNPRYQVTQFGKPVTLSCSQTLNHNVMYWYQQKSSQAPKLLFHYYDKDFNNEADTPDNFQSRRPNTSFCFLDIRSPGLGDTAMYLCATSRVGAPSNQPQHFGDGTRLSIL.

The rearrangement joins TRBV12-5 to TRBJ2-6, with unresolved D. The CDR3 sequence is 16 residues long. Germline V gene lookup returns CDR1 LGHNT and CDR2 FRNRAP. V was cut by 4 bases and J by 2 bases, with 12 bases left in between. CDR3 residues: CASGSLVLAGANVLTF. CDR3 DNA sequence: TGTGCTAGTGGTTCCCTTGTTCTGGCTGGGGCCAACGTCCTGACTTTC.

The CDR3 bases are TGTGCCAGCAGCCAAGAGGCTCTAGCGGGAGTAGGGGGGGCCAAAAACATTCAGTACTTC. Translated: CASSQEALAGVGGAKNIQYF. V and J are TRBV3-1 (or the pseudogene TRBV3-2) and TRBJ2-4; 10 bases match TRBD2. The CDR3 has 20 amino acids. Germline V CDR1 and CDR2: LGHDT, YNNKEL (reference sequence). Trimming took 0 bases from V and 1 from J; bases not matched to a gene: 12.

V and J are TRBV6-5 and TRBJ2-5; D uncertain. The CDR3 totals 15 residues. CDR1 is MNHEY and CDR2 is SVGAGI in the germline V gene. V was clipped by 6 bases and J by 2 bases, with 16 bases between them. The CDR3: CASRKSSPLQETQYF. CDR3 DNA sequence: TGTGCCAGCAGAAAAAGTTCCCCCTTACAAGAGACCCAGTACTTC.

In nucleotides, the CDR3 is TGTGCCACCCAGTCTACGAACTCCTACGAGCAGTACTTC. Translation gives CATQSTNSYEQYF. This chain uses TRBV2 with TRBJ2-7, with unresolved D. Trimming removed 10 bases at V and 0 bases at J, with 13 bases between. Looked up from germline, CDR1 is SNHLY and CDR2 is FYNNEI. The CDR3 spans 13 residues. Using reference TRBV2 and TRBJ2-7 for the parts outside the CDR3, the full variable domain is EPEVTQTPSHQVTQMGQEVILRCVPISNHLYFYWYRQILGQKVEFLVSFYNNEISEKSEIFDDQFSVERPDGSNFTLKIRSTKLEDSAMYFCATQSTNSYEQYFGPGTRLTVT.

The chain recombines TRBV27 with TRBJ1-1; D unclear. Trimming removed 6 bases at V and 2 bases at J, with 16 bases between. CDR3 size: 15 residues. CDR1 is MNHEY and CDR2 is SMNVEV in the germline V gene (reference sequence). The CDR3: CASRSEGTFNTEAFF. In DNA, the CDR3 is TGTGCCAGCAGGTCAGAAGGAACGTTTAACACTGAAGCTTTCTTT.

This clone has just one count. The genes are TRBV27 and TRBJ1-2, with TRBD1 matching 7 bases. Germline assignment: CDR1 MNHEY and CDR2 SMNVEV (reference sequence). The CDR3 is 15 residues long. Trimming cost V 6 bases and J 0 bases; bases outside gene matches: 7. CDR3 residues: CASSPSGTANYGYTF. CDR3 coding DNA: TGTGCCAGCAGCCCCTCCGGGACAGCTAACTATGGCTACACCTTC.

The chain carries TRBV18 and TRBJ2-1; D is unclear. The germline V gene encodes CDR1 KGHSH and CDR2 LQKENI. V lost 3 bases and J 0 bases, leaving 9 bases between the germline ends. CDR3 length: 15 amino acids. DNA for the CDR3: TGTGCCAGCTCACCGGATATTAGCTCCTACAATGAGCAGTTCTTC. This gives the protein CASSPDISSYNEQFF.

The chain couples TRBV7-9 to TRBJ2-1, with TRBD2 matching over 16 bases. Germline trimming cut 7 bases from V and 7 bases from J; bases unmatched to any gene: 16. The CDR3 consists of 19 residues. The germline gives CDR1 SEHNR, CDR2 FQNEAQ (reference sequence). The CDR3 sequence: CASNHLGGTGLAGGNEQFF. The DNA for the CDR3 is TGTGCCAGCAATCACCTCGGGGGAACGGGACTAGCGGGAGGGAATGAGCAGTTCTTC.

This chain uses TRBV2 with TRBJ2-5; D possibly matches TRBD1 or TRBD2 (5 bases each). The CDR3 is made up of 13 amino acids. Germline V lookup: CDR1 SNHLY, CDR2 FYNNEI. The V end was cut by 3 bases, the J end by 5 bases, with 10 bases between. Here the CDR3 DNA reads TGTGCCAGCAGTGACGGGACGGGGGAGACCCAGTACTTC. This encodes CASSDGTGETQYF.

The rearrangement links TRBV29-1 to TRBJ1-1; 7 bases align to TRBD1. Per germline, CDR1 SQVTM and CDR2 ANQGSEA. J was trimmed by 4 bases and V by 5 bases; bases with no gene match: 10. The CDR3 spans 14 residues. This CDR3 reads CSVPYRGEATEAFF. CDR3 nucleotide sequence: TGCAGCGTTCCTTACAGGGGAGAGGCCACTGAAGCTTTCTTT.